Listed below are T cell receptor beta chains from one sample, sequenced in a study of cytomegalovirus exposure and HLA in healthy donors. Using immunoSEQ multiplex PCR, the repertoire was profiled, and TCRdb retains in-frame clones only, with some absent. The sample has some 170,000 clones, around 80% seen once. Material: PBMCs. The receptors were sampled from a woman aged 55-69 years in good health and CMV-seropositive. CDR3s include the opening cysteine and the closing phenylalanine or tryptophan. The D gene is left open where the match is weak. Clone size, where shown, is once, few, many, or a class for clones that have expanded.

D: .; V: TRBV9; J: TRBJ2-7; size: .; CDR3: CASSASPGHSVNF; DNA: TGTGCCAGCAGCGCTTCACCGGGACATTCCGTAAACTTC
D: .; V: TRBV14; J: TRBJ2-7; size: .; CDR3: CASSRGGKIYEQYF; DNA: TGTGCCAGCAGCCGCGGGGGCAAGATCTACGAGCAGTACTTC
D: TRBD1; V: TRBV7-2; J: TRBJ2-1; size: .; CDR3: CASSPRDRTTNPYNEQFF; DNA: TGTGCCAGCAGCCCCCGGGACAGGACAACAAACCCCTACAATGAGCAGTTCTTC
D: TRBD1; V: TRBV7-9; J: TRBJ2-2; size: .; CDR3: CASSSTGIGNTGELFF; DNA: TGTGCCAGCAGCTCGACAGGGATCGGGAACACCGGGGAGCTGTTTTTT
D: .; V: TRBV28; J: TRBJ1-2; size: once; CDR3: CASSMDSANYGYTF; DNA: TGTGCCAGCAGTATGGACAGTGCTAACTATGGCTACACCTTC
D: .; V: TRBV5-1; J: TRBJ2-5; size: .; CDR3: CASSLASGGTQYF; DNA: TGCGCCAGCAGCTTGGCCTCCGGCGGGACCCAGTACTTC
D: .; V: TRBV4-2; J: TRBJ2-7; size: .; CDR3: CASSQDDSLTSYEQYF; DNA: TGTGCCAGCAGCCAAGATGACAGTTTAACCTCCTACGAGCAGTACTTC
D: .; V: TRBV7-3; J: TRBJ2-1; size: .; CDR3: CASSLGSYNEQFF; DNA: TGTGCCAGCAGCTTAGGCTCGTACAATGAGCAGTTCTTC
D: TRBD2; V: TRBV9; J: TRBJ2-7; size: .; CDR3: CASSVDLAGYEQYF; DNA: TGTGCCAGCAGCGTAGATCTAGCGGGTTACGAGCAGTACTTC
D: .; V: TRBV5-1; J: TRBJ1-4; size: once; CDR3: CASSLGDYEKLFF; DNA: TGCGCCAGCAGCTTAGGGGACTATGAAAAACTGTTTTTT
D: .; V: TRBV19; J: TRBJ2-5; size: .; CDR3: CASSIGQMRETQYF; DNA: TGTGCCAGTAGTATAGGACAGATGAGGGAGACCCAGTACTTC
D: .; V: TRBV9; J: TRBJ1-1; size: few; CDR3: CASSVFPGEGTEAFF; DNA: TGTGCCAGCAGCGTATTTCCAGGGGAGGGGACTGAAGCTTTCTTT
D: .; V: TRBV4-1; J: TRBJ2-1; size: .; CDR3: CASSPGGSREQFF; DNA: TGCGCCAGCAGCCCTGGGGGGAGCCGCGAGCAGTTCTTC
D: TRBD1; V: TRBV18; J: TRBJ1-2; size: .; CDR3: CASSPSDRVGGYTF; DNA: TGTGCCAGCTCACCCTCGGACAGGGTAGGCGGCTACACCTTC
D: .; V: TRBV7-9; J: TRBJ2-7; size: .; CDR3: CSSSHDSLHEQYF; DNA: TGTTCCAGCAGCCACGACAGTCTCCACGAGCAGTACTTC
D: .; V: TRBV27; J: TRBJ2-1; size: few; CDR3: CASSERLFSYNEQFF; DNA: TGTGCCAGCAGCGAGCGGCTGTTCTCCTACAATGAGCAGTTCTTC
D: TRBD2; V: TRBV28; J: TRBJ2-1; size: .; CDR3: CASRGLAGGRNEQFF; DNA: TGTGCCAGCAGAGGCCTAGCGGGAGGGCGTAATGAGCAGTTCTTC
D: .; V: TRBV11-2; J: TRBJ2-4; size: .; CDR3: CASSLGSVQNIQYF; DNA: TGTGCCAGCAGCTTAGGTAGTGTCCAAAACATTCAGTACTTC
D: TRBD1; V: TRBV6-5; J: TRBJ2-7; size: .; CDR3: CASSNWDSGYEQYF; DNA: TGTGCCAGCAGTAACTGGGACAGCGGCTACGAGCAGTACTTC
D: TRBD1; V: TRBV28; J: TRBJ1-2; size: few; CDR3: CASSSTGAVRGYTF; DNA: TGTGCCAGCAGTTCCACAGGGGCGGTGCGGGGCTACACCTTC
D: TRBD2; V: TRBV7-2; J: TRBJ2-2; size: few; CDR3: CASSRGLAGGNTGELFF; DNA: TGTGCCAGCAGCAGAGGACTAGCGGGGGGGAACACCGGGGAGCTGTTTTTT
D: .; V: TRBV7-2; J: TRBJ1-1; size: .; CDR3: CASSLAHNGGTEAFF; DNA: TGTGCCAGCAGCTTAGCGCACAACGGCGGTACTGAAGCTTTCTTT
D: .; V: TRBV5-4; J: TRBJ1-3; size: once; CDR3: CASGFGGSGNTIYF; DNA: TGTGCCAGCGGCTTCGGGGGGTCCGGAAACACCATATATTTT
D: TRBD2; V: TRBV28; J: TRBJ2-5; size: .; CDR3: CASTRAGDQETQYF; DNA: TGTGCCAGCACGCGGGCGGGAGACCAAGAGACCCAGTACTTC
D: .; V: TRBV7-2; J: TRBJ1-1; size: .; CDR3: CASSVRVRVTEAFF; DNA: TGTGCCAGCAGCGTCAGGGTAAGGGTCACTGAAGCTTTCTTT
D: .; V: TRBV5-1; J: TRBJ2-6; size: .; CDR3: CASRSAPGANVLTF; DNA: TGCGCCAGCCGGTCCGCGCCTGGGGCCAACGTCCTGACTTTC
D: TRBD2; V: TRBV5-1; J: TRBJ2-7; size: .; CDR3: CASKQGTSGNEQYF; DNA: TGCGCCAGCAAACAAGGGACTAGCGGGAACGAGCAGTACTTC
D: .; V: TRBV4-1; J: TRBJ2-1; size: .; CDR3: CASSYPGQSNNEQFF; DNA: TGCGCCAGCAGCTATCCGGGACAATCTAACAATGAGCAGTTCTTC
D: TRBD2; V: TRBV11-2; J: TRBJ2-7; size: .; CDR3: CASSSRRGGGVRDEQYF; DNA: TGTGCCAGCAGCTCCCGCAGGGGCGGGGGGGTTCGCGACGAGCAGTACTTC
D: TRBD2; V: TRBV6-5; J: TRBJ2-7; size: .; CDR3: CASSYSLAGNIYEQYF; DNA: TGTGCCAGCAGTTACTCATTAGCGGGGAATATATACGAGCAGTACTTC
D: TRBD1; V: TRBV5-1; J: TRBJ2-5; size: .; CDR3: CASSPGTGPGETQYF; DNA: TGCGCCAGCAGCCCGGGGACAGGGCCGGGAGAGACCCAGTACTTC
D: .; V: TRBV5-1; J: TRBJ2-7; size: .; CDR3: CASSRTRRNEQYF; DNA: TGCGCCAGCAGCCGTACTAGGCGGAACGAGCAGTACTTC
D: .; V: TRBV5-1; J: TRBJ1-4; size: .; CDR3: CASSLERGPWEKLFF; DNA: TGCGCCAGCAGCTTGGAGCGGGGGCCTTGGGAAAAACTGTTTTTT
D: TRBD2; V: TRBV5-6; J: TRBJ2-7; size: few; CDR3: CASSLGLAGTYEQYF; DNA: TGTGCCAGCAGCTTGGGACTAGCGGGAACCTACGAGCAGTACTTC
D: TRBD2; V: TRBV5-6; J: TRBJ2-1; size: few; CDR3: CASSLAGVGEQFF; DNA: TGTGCCAGCAGCTTAGCGGGAGTGGGTGAGCAGTTCTTC
D: TRBD1; V: TRBV19; J: TRBJ1-6; size: few; CDR3: CASIGQGNSPLHF; DNA: TGTGCCAGTATCGGACAGGGGAATTCACCCCTCCACTTT
D: TRBD2; V: TRBV19; J: TRBJ2-7; size: few; CDR3: CASSISGSPREQYF; DNA: TGTGCCAGTAGTATTAGCGGGAGCCCTAGGGAGCAGTACTTC
D: .; V: TRBV4-1; J: TRBJ2-1; size: .; CDR3: CASSQVNEQFF; DNA: TGCGCCAGCAGCCAAGTAAATGAGCAGTTCTTC
D: TRBD1; V: TRBV7-9; J: TRBJ1-5; size: .; CDR3: CASSPGQGTHSNQPQHF; DNA: TGTGCCAGCAGCCCAGGACAGGGGACTCATAGCAATCAGCCCCAGCATTTT
D: TRBD1; V: TRBV19; J: TRBJ2-7; size: .; CDR3: CASSDWGTVSYEQYF; DNA: TGTGCCAGTAGTGACTGGGGGACAGTCTCCTACGAGCAGTACTTC
D: .; V: TRBV5-1; J: TRBJ2-5; size: .; CDR3: CASSDRLEGGRYF; DNA: TGCGCCAGCAGCGATCGGTTGGAGGGCGGGCGTTACTTC
D: TRBD2; V: TRBV7-2; J: TRBJ2-1; size: .; CDR3: CASSLGGGISYNEQFF; DNA: TGTGCCAGCAGCCTCGGGGGGGGCATCTCCTACAATGAGCAGTTCTTC
D: .; V: TRBV6-6; J: TRBJ2-7; size: .; CDR3: CASSYYGEQYF; DNA: TGTGCCAGCAGTTACTACGGCGAGCAGTACTTC
D: TRBD2; V: TRBV9; J: TRBJ2-3; size: .; CDR3: CASSVTSGSSVVPDTQYF; DNA: TGTGCCAGCAGCGTGACTAGCGGGAGTTCGGTCGTCCCAGATACGCAGTATTTT
D: TRBD2; V: TRBV10-3; J: TRBJ2-3; size: .; CDR3: CAISTSGDLDTQYF; DNA: TGTGCCATCAGCACTAGCGGAGACTTGGATACGCAGTATTTT
D: .; V: TRBV9; J: TRBJ1-5; size: .; CDR3: CASSAGDGNQPQHF; DNA: TGTGCCAGCAGCGCAGGGGATGGCAATCAGCCCCAGCATTTT
D: .; V: TRBV18; J: TRBJ1-3; size: .; CDR3: CASSPGPGGNTIYF; DNA: TGTGCCAGCTCACCTGGGCCGGGGGGAAACACCATATATTTT
D: TRBD1; V: TRBV11-2; J: TRBJ2-2; size: .; CDR3: CASSHGTGYTGELFF; DNA: TGTGCCAGCAGCCACGGGACAGGGTATACCGGGGAGCTGTTTTTT
D: TRBD1; V: TRBV13; J: TRBJ2-3; size: .; CDR3: CASSPGQGPTDTQYF; DNA: TGTGCCAGCAGCCCGGGACAGGGTCCCACAGATACGCAGTATTTT
D: .; V: TRBV5-6; J: TRBJ1-2; size: .; CDR3: CASSLFLPGYYGYTF; DNA: TGTGCCAGCAGCTTATTCCTCCCAGGATACTATGGCTACACCTTC
D: .; V: TRBV18; J: TRBJ2-2; size: .; CDR3: CASSPAGITGELFF; DNA: TGTGCCAGCTCACCCGCAGGGATCACCGGGGAGCTGTTTTTT
D: .; V: TRBV9; J: TRBJ1-3; size: .; CDR3: CASSVRGNPGSGNTIYF; DNA: TGTGCCAGCAGCGTTCGTGGGAACCCGGGGTCTGGAAACACCATATATTTT
D: .; V: TRBV5-1; J: TRBJ1-1; size: .; CDR3: CASSLRQDAPAEAFF; DNA: TGCGCCAGCAGCCTCCGACAGGACGCACCGGCTGAAGCCTTCTTT
D: TRBD2; V: TRBV7-2; J: TRBJ2-6; size: .; CDR3: CASSLGAGGPLSGANVLTF; DNA: TGTGCCAGCAGCTTGGGAGCGGGGGGGCCTCTCTCTGGGGCCAACGTCCTGACTTTC
D: TRBD2; V: TRBV7-7; J: TRBJ2-1; size: few; CDR3: CASSSGLAGGGNEQFF; DNA: TGTGCTAGCAGCTCGGGACTAGCGGGAGGAGGCAATGAGCAGTTCTTC
D: TRBD2; V: TRBV9; J: TRBJ2-1; size: once; CDR3: CASSVLAGAYNEQFF; DNA: TGTGCCAGCAGCGTCCTAGCGGGAGCCTACAATGAGCAGTTCTTC
D: .; V: TRBV21-1; J: TRBJ2-4; size: .; CDR3: CASRGTEKNIQYF; DNA: TGTGCCAGCAGGGGGACAGAGAAAAACATTCAGTACTTC
D: .; V: TRBV30; J: TRBJ2-1; size: few; CDR3: CAWSGYGEGQFF; DNA: TGTGCCTGGAGTGGATACGGAGAGGGGCAGTTCTTC
D: .; V: TRBV9; J: TRBJ1-2; size: few; CDR3: CASSVGPNYTF; DNA: TGTGCCAGCAGCGTAGGGCCCAACTACACCTTC
D: TRBD1; V: TRBV19; J: TRBJ2-7; size: .; CDR3: CARTKGTGRGRTHHSYEQYF; DNA: TGTGCCAGGACTAAGGGGACCGGTAGGGGGCGGACTCATCACTCCTACGAGCAGTACTTC